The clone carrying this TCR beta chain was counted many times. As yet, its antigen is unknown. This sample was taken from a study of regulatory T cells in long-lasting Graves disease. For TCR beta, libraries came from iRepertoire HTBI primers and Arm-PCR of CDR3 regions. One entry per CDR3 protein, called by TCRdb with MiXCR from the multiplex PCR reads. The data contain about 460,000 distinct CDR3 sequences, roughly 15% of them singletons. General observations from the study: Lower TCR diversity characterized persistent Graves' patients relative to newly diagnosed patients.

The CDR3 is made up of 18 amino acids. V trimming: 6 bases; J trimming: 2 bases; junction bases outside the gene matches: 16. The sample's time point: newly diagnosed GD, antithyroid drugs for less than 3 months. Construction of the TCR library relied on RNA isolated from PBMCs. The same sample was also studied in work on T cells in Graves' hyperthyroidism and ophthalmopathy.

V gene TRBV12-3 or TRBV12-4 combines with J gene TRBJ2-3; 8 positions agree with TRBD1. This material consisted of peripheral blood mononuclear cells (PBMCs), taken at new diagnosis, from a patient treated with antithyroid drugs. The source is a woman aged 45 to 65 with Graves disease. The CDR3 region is CASSPRARGLRPTDTQYF. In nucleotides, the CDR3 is TGTGCCAGCAGCCCCCGGGCCAGGGGGCTCCGCCCCACAGATACGCAGTATTTT.